The 21 T cell receptor beta chains below all came from one sample that was sequenced in a study of shared clonotypes between healthy human individuals. CD45RO-negative cells were positively selected for CCR7, leaving out terminally differentiated effector memory CD45RA+ cells. Data came from immunoSEQ multiplex PCR; TCRdb stores just in-frame clones and leaves some out. Found here are about 2.1 million clones, roughly 95% of them singletons; the top ten hold approximately 1.7%. The sequenced material came from naive CD8+ T cells from PBMCs. The receptors were sampled from a young man in good health. Some clones in this sample may be carry-over from other donors' samples.

The chain has TRBV4-3 and TRBJ2-2; 7 bases are shared with TRBD2. Germline CDR1 is LGHNA and CDR2 is YSLEER. V lost 0 bases, J lost 4 bases, and 8 bases stayed unmatched. This CDR3 has 17 residues. This chain's CDR3 is CASSQDLGREGTGELFF. The CDR3 region has the DNA TGCGCCAGCAGCCAAGATCTGGGCAGGGAGGGCACCGGGGAGCTGTTTTTT.

This rearrangement joins TRBV11-2 to TRBJ1-1, with D possibly TRBD1 on 6 matching bases. The CDR3 totals 19 residues. Germline assignment: CDR1 SGHAT and CDR2 FQNNGV. Trimming shortened V by 2 bases and J by 0 bases, and 22 bases separated the two germline ends. The CDR3 DNA is TGTGCCAGCAGCTTATCATTTATGGACAGCATCTTCATGAACACTGAAGCTTTCTTT. It encodes CASSLSFMDSIFMNTEAFF.

J is TRBJ1-3 and V is TRBV4-1; D remains ambiguous. Germline V gives CDR1 MGHRA, CDR2 YSYEKL. There are 17 residues in the CDR3. Trimming left V 4 bases short and J 0 bases short, with 16 bases between. CDR3 loop: CASSPRGGPRSGNTIYF. In DNA, the CDR3 is TGCGCCAGCAGCCCCCGGGGTGGGCCCCGCTCTGGAAACACCATATATTTT.

The chain employs TRBV28 and TRBJ2-6; 7 bases agree with TRBD1. From germline, CDR1 is MDHEN and CDR2 SYDVKM. This CDR3 has 19 residues. With V trimmed by 5 bases and J by 4 bases, 17 bases remained unmatched. The CDR3 loop is CASSPFRDSGPLGANVLTF. In nucleotides, the CDR3 is TGTGCCAGCAGTCCATTTAGGGACAGTGGGCCGCTGGGGGCCAACGTCCTGACTTTC.

This clone was counted a few times. The CDR3 coding sequence is TGCGCCAGCAGCCAAGCCAACTACCGGACAGGGGACGATGAGCAGTTCTTC. Residues: CASSQANYRTGDDEQFF. The chain recombines TRBV4-1 with TRBJ2-1, with 9 bases matching TRBD1. V dropped 1 base and J dropped 8; count of bases not matched to a gene: 12. The CDR3 consists of 17 residues. From germline, CDR1 is MGHRA and CDR2 YSYEKL.

The chain recombines TRBV9 with TRBJ1-1, with D uncertain. Germline CDR1 is SGDLS and CDR2 is YYNGEE. Trimming took 0 bases from V and 8 from J, leaving 14 bases between them. This CDR3 contains 14 residues. The CDR3 reads CASSVEPAPWEAFF. CDR3 coding DNA: TGTGCCAGCAGCGTAGAGCCGGCCCCCTGGGAAGCTTTCTTT.

In its sample, this clone was seen once. The chain carries TRBV28 and TRBJ2-7; D is tentatively TRBD1 or TRBD2 (5 bases each). The CDR3 length is 15 residues. CDR1 and CDR2 from the germline V gene are MDHEN and SYDVKM. Trimming stripped 4 bases from V and 2 bases from J, with 15 bases between. As DNA, the CDR3 is TGTGCCAGCAGTTCAATAGGGGACGGAACCTACGAGCAGTACTTC. Protein: CASSSIGDGTYEQYF. The full variable domain, with the rest looked up from reference TRBV28 and TRBJ2-7, is DVKVTQSSRYLVKRTGEKVFLECVQDMDHENMFWYRQDPGLGLRLIYFSYDVKMKEKGDIPEGYSVSREKKERFSLILESASTNQTSMYLCASSSIGDGTYEQYFGPGTRLTVT.

J is TRBJ2-5 and V is TRBV7-9, with a possible D match to TRBD1 (6 bases). Trimming pared 10 bases from V and 0 bases from J, leaving 18 bases between. The CDR3 contains 15 residues. Germline V CDR1 and CDR2: SEHNR, FQNEAQ (reference sequence). The CDR3 DNA reads TGTGCCACCCGTCGGTTAGGGGGAGACCAAGAGACCCAGTACTTC. Protein: CATRRLGGDQETQYF. The full variable domain, in which reference TRBV7-9 and TRBJ2-5 provide the parts outside the CDR3, is DTGVSQNPRHKITKRGQNVTFRCDPISEHNRLYWYRQTLGQGPEFLTYFQNEAQLEKSRLLSDRFSAERPKGSFSTLEIQRTEQGDSAMYLCATRRLGGDQETQYFGPGTRLLVL.

This chain links TRBV7-9 with TRBJ2-1, with TRBD1 as a possible D gene (6 bases). Trimming pared 5 bases from V and 2 bases from J, leaving 13 bases between. From germline, CDR1 is SEHNR and CDR2 FQNEAQ (reference sequence). There are 15 residues in the CDR3. CDR3 loop: CASSNTGTPYNEQFF. CDR3 sequence (DNA): TGTGCCAGCAGCAACACCGGGACACCCTACAATGAGCAGTTCTTC.

This clone was detected only a few times. Other nucleotide sequences in the sample specify the same CDR3. The rearrangement uses TRBV9 and TRBJ1-2; D unclear. CDR1 SGDLS and CDR2 YYNGEE come from the germline V gene. This CDR3 contains 12 residues. With 0 bases removed from V and 6 bases from J, the gap between germline ends came to 6 bases. The CDR3 loop is CASSVGSDGYTF. The CDR3 coding sequence is TGTGCCAGCAGCGTAGGATCGGATGGCTACACCTTC.

The V gene is TRBV6-5, the J gene TRBJ2-5, with TRBD1 matching 7 bases. There are 16 residues in the CDR3. Trimming removed 4 bases from V and 7 bases from J; junction bases left unmatched: 15. Germline V gene data show CDR1 as MNHEY and CDR2 as SVGAGI. Here the CDR3 reads CASSSRTGAPSGTQYF. DNA of the CDR3: TGTGCCAGCAGTTCTAGGACAGGCGCCCCCTCCGGGACCCAGTACTTC.

J is TRBJ2-7 and V is TRBV30, with D tentatively TRBD2 (7 bases). This CDR3 is 13 amino acids long. In germline, CDR1 is GTSNPN, CDR2 SVGIG (reference sequence). V lost 4 bases and J 7 bases, leaving 17 bases between the germline ends. The CDR3 here is CAWTGGAGGEQYF. DNA for the CDR3: TGTGCCTGGACCGGGGGCGCCGGGGGGGAGCAGTACTTC.

The genes are TRBV7-9 and TRBJ2-5, with D possibly TRBD2 on 6 matching bases. CDR1 and CDR2 from the germline V gene are SEHNR and FQNEAQ (reference sequence). The CDR3 sequence is 14 residues long. Trimming pared 7 bases from V and 3 bases from J, leaving 15 bases between. The CDR3 DNA is TGTGCCAGCAACGGGGGACCGACCGAAGAGACCCAGTACTTC. Translation: CASNGGPTEETQYF.

This sequence joins TRBV6-5 and TRBJ1-2; unclear D gene. The V and J ends lost 6 bases and 2 bases respectively, with 16 bases between them. CDR1 MNHEY and CDR2 SVGAGI come from the germline V gene. The CDR3 runs 15 residues. The CDR3 is CASSPRQTGNYGYTF. The CDR3 DNA follows: TGTGCCAGCAGCCCGAGACAAACGGGGAACTATGGCTACACCTTC.

This CDR3 is CASSDLRDITSNQPQHF. In nucleotides, the CDR3 is TGTGCCAGCAGCGACCTCCGGGACATTACTAGCAATCAGCCCCAGCATTTT. The gene calls are TRBV27 and TRBJ1-5; weak D call: TRBD1 (6 bases). Germline V CDR1 and CDR2: MNHEY, SMNVEV (reference sequence). With 6 bases removed from V and 0 bases from J, the gap between germline ends came to 18 bases. The CDR3 is 17 residues long.

For this clone: The identical CDR3 is also encoded by other nucleotide sequences in the sample. The chain combines TRBV19 with TRBJ2-1; D perhaps matches TRBD1 (6 bases). Between the trimmed V and J ends, which lost 6 bases and 0 bases, there was a span of 9 bases. CDR3 size: 14 residues. Germline V gene lookup returns CDR1 LNHDA and CDR2 SQIVND (reference sequence). CDR3 coding DNA: TGTGCCAGTAGCACAGGGAGCTCCTACAATGAGCAGTTCTTC. Amino acid sequence: CASSTGSSYNEQFF. The variable domain in full, with the rest retrieved from reference TRBV19 and TRBJ2-1, is DGGITQSPKYLFRKEGQNVTLSCEQNLNHDAMYWYRQDPGQGLRLIYYSQIVNDFQKGDIAEGYSVSREKKESFPLTVTSAQKNPTAFYLCASSTGSSYNEQFFGPGTRLTVL.

A note on this clone: This sample also contains other DNA sequences that code for the same CDR3. The chain combines TRBV7-9 with TRBJ2-1, with D unresolved. V lost 4 bases, J lost 4 bases, and 11 bases lay in between. Germline CDR1 and CDR2: SEHNR and FQNEAQ (reference sequence). The length of the CDR3 is 14 residues. The CDR3 loop reads CASSSPVSYNEQFF. CDR3 bases: TGTGCCAGCAGCTCACCAGTCTCTTACAATGAGCAGTTCTTC.

This chain connects TRBV30 to TRBJ2-3; perhaps TRBD2 as D (5 bases). The CDR3 is 14 residues long. The V gene lost 3 bases and the J gene lost 0 bases, with 10 bases spanning the gap. Germline-derived CDR1 and CDR2 are GTSNPN and SVGIG (reference sequence). CDR3 nucleotide sequence: TGTGCCTGGAGCGGACTCCGGAGCACAGATACGCAGTATTTT. Its protein is CAWSGLRSTDTQYF. The variable domain in full, with the rest retrieved from reference TRBV30 and TRBJ2-3, is SQTIHQWPATLVQPVGSPLSLECTVEGTSNPNLYWYRQAAGRGLQLLFYSVGIGQISSEVPQNLSASRPQDRQFILSSKKLLLSDSGFYLCAWSGLRSTDTQYFGPGTRLTVL.

The chain carries TRBV29-1 and TRBJ2-1; a weak D match, TRBD2 (5 bases). V lost 7 bases and J 2 bases, leaving 12 bases between the germline ends. The CDR3 spans 13 residues. Germline V CDR1 and CDR2: SQVTM, ANQGSEA. The CDR3 protein is CSADRSAYNEQFF. The CDR3 DNA reads as TGCAGCGCGGACCGTAGCGCCTACAATGAGCAGTTCTTC.

The rearrangement joins TRBV13 to TRBJ2-3; D is ambiguous. Trimming removed 3 bases from V and 1 base from J, with 17 bases in between. The CDR3 has 17 residues. The V gene's germline CDR1 is PRHDT and CDR2 FYEKMQ (reference sequence). As DNA, the CDR3 is TGTGCCAGCAGCTTCATAAATAGCCCCGAGGGCACAGATACGCAGTATTTT. Its translation is CASSFINSPEGTDTQYF.

V and J are TRBV7-9 and TRBJ2-7; D is unresolved. The CDR3 has 15 amino acids. V was pared by 1 base and J by 1 base, with 11 bases between. Germline V gene lookup returns CDR1 SEHNR and CDR2 FQNEAQ (reference sequence). DNA for the CDR3: TGTGCCAGCAGCTTAGATCGGGCCCTTTCCTACGAGCAGTACTTC. This codes for CASSLDRALSYEQYF.